The 26 T cell receptor beta chains below come from one sample, sequenced in a study of neurological immune-mediated disorders. Using its own MiXCR run on the 5' RACE reads, TCRdb lists one record per CDR3 protein. This sample yields roughly 30,000 distinct CDR3 sequences, of which approximately 6.6% are seen a single time; about 8.1% belongs to the top ten. The specimen sequenced was PBMCs. The source is a woman aged 45 to 65 in good health.

This clonotype was counted many times. V usage is TRBV6-1 and J usage is TRBJ2-7; a possible D gene is TRBD2 (7 bases). Trimming removed 4 bases at V and 4 bases at J, with 11 bases between. The CDR3 contains 13 residues. CDR1 is MNHNS, CDR2 SASEGT, per germline. The CDR3 region has the DNA TGTGCCAGCAGTGCGGGGGGCGGATACGAGCAGTACTTC. Its protein product is CASSAGGGYEQYF.

This clonotype was seen many times. The CDR3 DNA reads as TGTGCCAGCAGGCCCGGGGTAGCGGGAATCGCCGGGGAGCTGTTTTTT. Protein product: CASRPGVAGIAGELFF. The gene calls are TRBV7-2 and TRBJ2-2; 8 bases match TRBD2. The ends lost 6 bases at V and 6 bases at J; junction bases unmatched: 12. This CDR3 is 16 amino acids long. Germline V gene data show CDR1 as SGHTA and CDR2 as FQGNSA.

Many counts were recorded for this clonotype. The chain uses TRBV7-2 and TRBJ1-1; D call uncertain. The CDR3 length is 15 residues. In germline, CDR1 is SGHTA, CDR2 FQGNSA. The V and J ends lost 5 bases and 1 base respectively, with 14 bases between them. The chain's CDR3 is CASSPRVFPNTEAFF. Here the CDR3 DNA reads TGTGCCAGCAGCCCGCGAGTATTCCCGAACACTGAAGCTTTCTTT.

This clonotype was seen ten or more times. This rearrangement joins TRBV29-1 to TRBJ2-4; 10 bases fit TRBD1. Germline trimming cut 5 bases from V and 8 bases from J; bases unmatched to any gene: 12. Germline V CDR1 and CDR2: SQVTM, ANQGSEA. The CDR3 sequence is 15 residues long. CDR3 residues: CSVRRQGAKGYIQYF. The DNA of the CDR3 is TGCAGCGTTAGGCGACAGGGGGCAAAGGGATACATTCAGTACTTC.

This clonotype was seen ten or more times. This sequence joins TRBV7-3 and TRBJ2-3; tentatively, D is TRBD1 or TRBD2 (6 bases each). V was clipped by 4 bases and J by 4 bases, with 15 bases between them. The CDR3 totals 15 residues. Germline values: CDR1 SGHTA, CDR2 FQGTGA. The CDR3, as DNA: TGTGCCAGCAGCTCCCTGGGGGGCCTGGCAGATACGCAGTATTTT. Amino acids: CASSSLGGLADTQYF.

This clonotype was picked up many times. This chain links TRBV7-3 with TRBJ2-7; D gene unclear. V was cut by 5 bases and J by 9 bases, with 14 bases left in between. CDR3 length: 12 amino acids. Per the germline V gene, CDR1 is SGHTA and CDR2 is FQGTGA. CDR3 DNA: TGTGCCAGCAGCCCAGGTTACATGGTGCAGTACTTC. Translated: CASSPGYMVQYF.

This clonotype was recorded many times. V and J are TRBV7-9 and TRBJ2-3; 7 nucleotides align to TRBD1. The V segment lost 5 bases and the J segment 0 bases; nucleotides outside the gene matches: 5. From germline, CDR1 is SEHNR and CDR2 FQNEAQ (reference sequence). The CDR3 extends over 15 amino acids. CDR3 nucleotides: TGTGCCAGCAGCCGTAGACAGGGCAGCACAGATACGCAGTATTTT. Translating gives CASSRRQGSTDTQYF.

This clonotype was counted many times. This chain links TRBV6-2 or TRBV6-3 with TRBJ1-1, with unresolved D. V lost 6 bases to trimming and J lost 5 bases, with 10 bases between them. The CDR3 has 12 residues. Germline CDR1 MNHEY, CDR2 SVGEGT. The CDR3: CASRLLATEAFF. Written as DNA, the CDR3 is TGTGCCAGCAGACTCCTGGCTACTGAAGCTTTCTTT.

This clonotype showed up many times. The rearrangement joins TRBV6-1 to TRBJ2-1, with TRBD1 matching over 8 bases. Germline trimming cut 6 bases from V and 7 bases from J; bases unmatched to any gene: 2. This CDR3 has 12 residues. Germline V gene lookup returns CDR1 MNHNS and CDR2 SASEGT. This CDR3 reads CASRDRVNEQFF. CDR3 nucleotide sequence: TGTGCCAGCAGGGACAGGGTGAATGAGCAGTTCTTC.

Many counts were recorded for this clonotype. The gene calls are TRBV29-1 and TRBJ2-1; D might be TRBD1 (5 bases). Germline CDR1 and CDR2: SQVTM and ANQGSEA. Trimming left V 6 bases short and J 8 bases short, with 20 bases between. CDR3 length equals 14 residues. CDR3 DNA: TGCAGCGTCTCCGGGCACAGGAATGGAGATGAGCAGTTCTTC. Protein: CSVSGHRNGDEQFF.

This clonotype was counted many times. The chain recombines TRBV5-1 with TRBJ1-5; D possibly corresponds to TRBD1 (6 bases). Looked up from germline, CDR1 is SGHRS and CDR2 is YFSETQ. This CDR3 comprises 13 residues. The V gene lost 3 bases and the J gene lost 3 bases, with 7 bases spanning the gap. This CDR3 reads CASSSGDNQPQHF. The CDR3 DNA reads as TGCGCCAGCAGCTCAGGGGACAATCAGCCCCAGCATTTT.

This clonotype was seen ten or more times. J is TRBJ1-1 and V is TRBV20-1; D unclear. V dropped 5 bases and J dropped 3 bases, with 13 bases sitting between them. The CDR3 covers 13 residues. The V gene's germline CDR1 is DFQATT and CDR2 SNEGSKA (reference sequence). CDR3 amino acids: CSAPGRSDTEAFF. As DNA, the CDR3 is TGCAGTGCTCCAGGCAGGTCGGACACTGAAGCTTTCTTT.

This clonotype was seen ten or more times. V and J are TRBV18 and TRBJ2-7; no clear D gene. V was pared by 3 bases and J by 3 bases, with 9 bases between. Germline-derived CDR1 and CDR2 are KGHSH and LQKENI. This CDR3 has 13 amino acids. CDR3 sequence (DNA): TGTGCCAGCTCACCGACCAGATTCTACGAGCAGTACTTC. It encodes CASSPTRFYEQYF.

This clonotype was observed at least ten times. The chain combines TRBV7-3 with TRBJ2-1; D is unclear. Germline assignment: CDR1 SGHTA and CDR2 FQGTGA. V shed 2 bases and J shed 13 bases, with 12 bases lying between them. CDR3 length: 12 amino acids. For the CDR3, the DNA is TGTGCCAGCAGCTTACAAACCGGGTACCAGTTCTTC. This codes for CASSLQTGYQFF.

This clonotype was found many times. The CDR3 sequence: CASSPQPDSPTSFFF. The CDR3 DNA follows: TGTGCCAGCAGCCCACAGCCGGACAGCCCCACAAGTTTTTTCTTT. This chain links TRBV7-3 with TRBJ1-1, with D possibly being TRBD1 (6 bases). The ends were cut back, 5 bases at V and 13 bases at J, with 26 bases in the middle. This CDR3 comprises 15 residues. Germline CDR1 SGHTA, CDR2 FQGTGA.

This clonotype was recorded at least ten times. V and J are TRBV7-2 and TRBJ2-5; D may be TRBD1 (5 bases). Germline loops: CDR1 SGHTA, CDR2 FQGNSA. V gave up 5 bases and J gave up 1 base, with 17 bases separating them. The CDR3 is 16 residues long. The CDR3 protein is CASSLMRTGSQETQYF. CDR3 DNA: TGTGCCAGCAGCCTCATGCGAACAGGATCCCAAGAGACCCAGTACTTC.

This clonotype was observed many times. The chain combines TRBV7-8 with TRBJ2-1, with a tentative D call TRBD1 (5 bases). Trimming took off 5 bases at V and 10 bases at J, with 9 bases between the two ends. Looked up from germline, CDR1 is SGHVS and CDR2 is FQNEAQ. CDR3 length equals 11 residues. Here the CDR3 reads CASSPAGEQFF. DNA for the CDR3: TGTGCCAGCAGCCCAGCAGGGGAGCAGTTCTTC.

This clonotype showed up many times. The chain is built from TRBV7-2 and TRBJ2-3, with 9 bases lining up with TRBD2. Germline trimming cut 2 bases from V and 1 base from J; bases unmatched to any gene: 10. The V gene's germline CDR1 is SGHTA and CDR2 FQGNSA. The CDR3 extends over 18 amino acids. CDR3 region: CASSLFASGNGRTDTQYF. CDR3 in DNA: TGTGCCAGCAGCTTATTTGCTAGCGGGAACGGCCGCACAGATACGCAGTATTTT. The full variable domain, rest sourced from reference TRBV7-2 and TRBJ2-3, is GAGVSQSPSNKVTEKGKDVELRCDPISGHTALYWYRQSLGQGLEFLIYFQGNSAPDKSGLPSDRFSAERTGGSVSTLTIQRTQQEDSAVYLCASSLFASGNGRTDTQYFGPGTRLTVL.

This clonotype was counted at least ten times. The chain links TRBV29-1 to TRBJ2-3, with 9 bases lining up with TRBD2. Germline V lookup: CDR1 SQVTM, CDR2 ANQGSEA. V gave up 4 bases and J gave up 3 bases; unmatched junction bases: 8. The CDR3 runs to 15 residues. The CDR3 protein is CSVGDLAGLTDTQYF. CDR3 DNA: TGCAGCGTTGGGGATCTAGCGGGGTTAACAGATACGCAGTATTTT.

This clonotype was counted many times. The chain is built from TRBV6-5 and TRBJ1-2; 8 nucleotides agree with TRBD1. Germline trimming cut 8 bases from V and 8 bases from J; bases unmatched to any gene: 4. Germline CDR1 reads MNHEY; CDR2 reads SVGAGI. The CDR3 consists of 11 residues. The CDR3 region has the DNA TGTGCCAGCGGACAGGGAGGAGGCTACACCTTC. It codes for CASGQGGGYTF.

The rearrangement uses TRBV11-1 and TRBJ2-7; no reliable D call. Trimming removed 1 base at V and 3 bases at J, with 4 bases between. CDR3 length: 12 amino acids. The V gene's germline CDR1 is SGHAT and CDR2 FQDESV (reference sequence). In nucleotides, the CDR3 is TGTGCCAGCAGCTTAGTACGCTACGAGCAGTACTTC. Translation: CASSLVRYEQYF.

This clonotype was detected ten times or more. This chain connects TRBV12-3 or TRBV12-4 to TRBJ2-7, with D tentatively TRBD1 (5 bases). V was cut by 3 bases and J by 3 bases, with 12 bases left in between. The CDR3 is 14 residues long. The CDR3 coding sequence is TGTGCCAGCAGTTTTGGGGCTATTTACTACGAGCAGTACTTC. Its protein product is CASSFGAIYYEQYF.

This clonotype appeared many times. V gene TRBV6-1 combines with J gene TRBJ2-6; D gene unclear. The CDR3 totals 13 residues. In germline, CDR1 is MNHNS, CDR2 SASEGT. Trimming removed 10 bases from V and 0 bases from J, with 7 bases in between. DNA for the CDR3: TGTGCCACCACTATCTCTGGGGCCAACGTCCTGACTTTC. It codes for CATTISGANVLTF.

This clonotype was picked up many times. V is TRBV7-2 and J is TRBJ2-1, with D perhaps matching TRBD2 (6 bases). V shed 8 bases and J shed 9 bases, with 32 bases lying between them. In germline, CDR1 is SGHTA, CDR2 FQGNSA. The CDR3 length is 18 residues. For the CDR3, the DNA is TGTGCCAGCCGCTCCCAAGGGAGTGTTAGCGGTTCCCGAAGTGAGCAGTTCTTC. Protein sequence: CASRSQGSVSGSRSEQFF.

This clonotype came up a few times. The V gene is TRBV20-1, the J gene TRBJ2-3, with a possible D match to TRBD1 (7 bases). Germline V CDR1 and CDR2: DFQATT, SNEGSKA (reference sequence). The CDR3 covers 15 residues. V dropped 5 bases and J dropped 1 base, with 16 bases sitting between them. CDR3 residues: CSAGTGAGRTDTQYF. CDR3 bases: TGCAGTGCTGGTACAGGGGCGGGGCGCACAGATACGCAGTATTTT.

By sample fraction, this clonotype is medium-sized. The chain combines TRBV20-1 with TRBJ1-4; the D is unclear. Trimming stripped 0 bases from V and 8 bases from J, with 10 bases between. CDR3 length equals 13 residues. Germline V gene data show CDR1 as DFQATT and CDR2 as SNEGSKA (reference sequence). The CDR3 reads CSARDLLDEKLFF. The CDR3 coding sequence is TGCAGTGCTAGAGATCTGTTGGACGAAAAACTGTTTTTT.